Following are 15 T cell receptor beta chains from one sample sequenced in a study of monozygotic twins with inflammatory bowel disease. TCRdb re-called the 5' RACE reads and gives one entry per CDR3 protein, without DNA. With 200,000 to 250,000 distinct CDR3 sequences in the sample, the ten largest clones hold 1.6%. Sequenced material: blood. The receptor source for this set is a human donor with ulcerative colitis or Crohn's disease, or a healthy co-twin of an affected twin (not recorded which).

V gene TRBV6-5 combines with J gene TRBJ2-2; TCRdb selects TRBD1, and the lack of DNA leaves this call unchecked. Germline V gives CDR1 MNHEY, CDR2 SVGAGI. The CDR3 has 16 residues. CDR3 amino acids: CASSYGGNRYTGELFF.

CDR3 in amino acids: CASSLAGYRNIGELFF. The J gene is TRBJ2-2, the V gene TRBV7-9. The CDR3 contains 16 residues. Germline CDR1 is SEHNR and CDR2 is FQNEAQ (reference sequence).

The chain uses TRBV5-1 and TRBJ1-4; TCRdb calls TRBD1, which cannot be checked without DNA. The CDR3 loop spans 15 amino acids. The germline gives CDR1 SGHRS, CDR2 YFSETQ. This chain's CDR3 is CASRYVGQGGEKLFF.

The chain links TRBV10-3 to TRBJ2-3; the TCRdb D gene call, TRBD1, has no DNA to confirm it. CDR1 is ENHRY, CDR2 SYGVKD, per germline. This CDR3 spans 17 amino acids. The CDR3 spells CAISEVTGGSSTDTQYF.

This chain connects TRBV7-9 to TRBJ2-3; TCRdb lists TRBD1, though no DNA is available to test this call. The germline CDR1 and CDR2 sequences are SEHNR and FQNEAQ (reference sequence). This CDR3 is built from 14 residues. The CDR3 loop reads CASSLYRSTDTQYF. Full variable domain (outside the CDR3, taken from reference TRBV7-9 and TRBJ2-3): DTGVSQNPRHKITKRGQNVTFRCDPISEHNRLYWYRQTLGQGPEFLTYFQNEAQLEKSRLLSDRFSAERPKGSFSTLEIQRTEQGDSAMYLCASSLYRSTDTQYFGPGTRLTVL.

This sequence joins TRBV3-1 and TRBJ2-5; TCRdb's D call, TRBD1, is unchecked because there is no DNA. This CDR3 spans 14 amino acids. Germline CDR1 and CDR2: LGHDT and YNNKEL (reference sequence). Here the CDR3 reads CASTQRGTQETQCF.

The V gene is TRBV5-1, the J gene TRBJ1-6. CDR3 length: 19 residues. Per germline, CDR1 SGHRS and CDR2 YFSETQ. CDR3 residues: CASRIGQPPSSNYNSPLHF.

The gene calls are TRBV20-1 and TRBJ1-4; with no DNA, the TCRdb D assignment of TRBD1 cannot be verified. Germline V lookup: CDR1 DFQATT, CDR2 SNEGSKA (reference sequence). This CDR3 is 13 amino acids long. This chain's CDR3 is CSPSGAVNEKLFF.

The CDR3 is CASSLAPGQGVYGYTF. V and J are TRBV7-9 and TRBJ1-2; TCRdb indicates TRBD1, and absent DNA this call remains unverified. The CDR3 runs to 16 residues. Germline values: CDR1 SEHNR, CDR2 FQNEAQ (reference sequence).

V usage is TRBV7-2 and J usage is TRBJ1-1. Germline V gene data show CDR1 as SGHTA and CDR2 as FQGNSA. The CDR3 runs to 14 residues. The CDR3 here is CASSLVSMNTEAFF.

The CDR3 is CASSQEEGGKTQYF. The chain has TRBV4-1 and TRBJ2-5; lacking DNA, the TRBD2 call made by TCRdb goes unchecked. The CDR3 covers 14 residues. Germline V gene lookup returns CDR1 MGHRA and CDR2 YSYEKL.

The chain recombines TRBV6-1 with TRBJ2-6; TCRdb reports TRBD1, a call that lacks DNA to check it against. The V gene's germline CDR1 is MNHNS and CDR2 SASEGT. This CDR3 contains 15 residues. CDR3 region: CASSAEGGGANVLTF.

The V and J genes are TRBV6-6 and TRBJ1-2. This CDR3 is 13 amino acids long. Germline V lookup: CDR1 MNHNY, CDR2 SVGAGI (reference sequence). The CDR3 sequence: CASSYGNDYGYTF.

This chain joins TRBV6-2 or TRBV6-3 and TRBJ2-1. The length of the CDR3 is 13 residues. CDR1 MNHEY and CDR2 SVGEGT come from the germline V gene. This chain's CDR3 is CASSSGGDNEQFF.

The chain couples TRBV7-2 to TRBJ2-2; TCRdb calls TRBD1, which cannot be checked without DNA. The germline CDR1 and CDR2 sequences are SGHTA and FQGNSA. The CDR3 spans 16 residues. This CDR3 is CASSLLARGNTGELFF.